These T cell receptor beta chains were read from a single sample in a study of T cell repertoires in ileal Crohn's disease. The data were produced by immunoSEQ multiplex PCR, yet TCRdb's version contains in-frame clones alone and is incomplete. This sample yields several thousand clones, of which under 95% are seen a single time; over 4% belongs to the top ten. Sequencing was carried out using ileal tissue. The origin of the receptors is an adult with Crohn's disease. CDR3s include the opening cysteine and the closing phenylalanine or tryptophan. The D gene is left open where the match is weak. A clone size is listed for some rows: how often the clone was seen (once, few, many), or a class if it is expanded.

D,length,J,V,size,CDR3,DNA
.,11,TRBJ2-1,TRBV20-1,once,CSAEEGTGLFF,TGCAGTGCTGAGGAGGGGACGGGGCTGTTCTTC
TRBD1,14,TRBJ2-7,TRBV29-1,.,CSVVTGLSSYEQYF,TGCAGCGTTGTGACAGGGCTAAGCTCCTACGAGCAGTACTTC
TRBD2,15,TRBJ2-7,TRBV5-1,.,CASSLAGGSAYEQYF,TGCGCCAGCAGCTTGGCCGGCGGGAGTGCATACGAGCAGTACTTC
TRBD1,12,TRBJ1-1,TRBV2,.,CASRGTGFEAFF,TGTGCCAGCAGAGGGACAGGTTTTGAAGCTTTCTTT
.,13,TRBJ1-1,TRBV11-3,.,CASSLDANTEAFF,TGTGCCAGCAGCTTAGATGCTAACACTGAAGCTTTCTTT
.,15,TRBJ1-3,TRBV19,.,CASSPQKRSGNTIYF,TGTGCCAGTAGTCCACAGAAGCGCTCTGGAAACACCATATATTTT
TRBD1,15,TRBJ2-1,TRBV25-1,.,CASSGHKDRANEQFF,TGTGCCAGCAGTGGGCACAAGGACAGGGCCAATGAGCAGTTCTTC
TRBD2,18,TRBJ2-2,TRBV27,.,CASSPTVLRGGQTGELFF,TGTGCCAGCAGTCCGACGGTACTGCGGGGGGGCCAAACCGGGGAGCTGTTTTTT
TRBD2,20,TRBJ2-7,TRBV12-5,.,CASGLVRASRLLAEIYEQYF,TGTGCTAGTGGTTTGGTACGTGCCAGCCGCCTACTAGCGGAGATTTACGAGCAGTACTTC
.,15,TRBJ2-7,TRBV5-4,.,CASSLDAEVESEQYF,TGTGCCAGCAGCCTAGACGCTGAGGTGGAATCCGAGCAGTACTTC
.,14,TRBJ2-7,TRBV2,.,CASSGDRGPYEQYF,TGTGCCAGCAGCGGAGACAGAGGCCCCTACGAGCAGTACTTC
TRBD1,15,TRBJ1-3,TRBV11-2,.,CASSPRGASGNTIYF,TGTGCCAGCAGCCCCAGGGGGGCCTCTGGAAACACCATATATTTT
.,13,TRBJ2-3,TRBV19,.,CASRALGGDTQYF,TGTGCCAGTAGGGCACTAGGCGGGGATACGCAGTATTTT
TRBD2,16,TRBJ2-3,TRBV5-1,.,CASSLATSGSTDTQYF,TGCGCCAGCAGCTTGGCGACTAGCGGGAGCACAGATACGCAGTATTTT
.,15,TRBJ2-3,TRBV5-1,.,CASSLVLQETDTQYF,TGCGCCAGCAGCTTGGTTTTACAAGAGACAGATACGCAGTATTTT
.,14,TRBJ2-2,TRBV7-9,.,CASPRGAGTGELFF,TGTGCCAGCCCCCGGGGCGCGGGCACCGGGGAGCTGTTTTTT
TRBD1,13,TRBJ1-2,TRBV2,.,CASGIQGAYGYTF,TGTGCCAGTGGGATACAGGGGGCGTATGGCTACACCTTC
TRBD1,14,TRBJ1-4,TRBV5-1,once,CASSSGQGGEKLFF,TGCGCCAGCAGCTCGGGACAGGGTGGGGAAAAACTGTTTTTT
.,14,TRBJ1-2,TRBV6-5,once,CASSYRGAFYGYTF,TGTGCCAGCAGTTACAGGGGCGCTTTTTATGGCTACACCTTC
.,13,TRBJ1-2,TRBV6-5,.,CASTNRVLGGYTF,TGTGCCAGCACCAACAGGGTGTTGGGTGGCTACACCTTC
.,13,TRBJ2-7,TRBV9,.,CASSGPGIYEQYF,TGTGCCAGCAGCGGACCGGGGATCTACGAGCAGTACTTC
.,15,TRBJ2-1,TRBV5-1,.,CASSLSSGFHNEQFF,TGCGCCAGCAGCTTGAGTAGCGGTTTCCACAATGAGCAGTTCTTC